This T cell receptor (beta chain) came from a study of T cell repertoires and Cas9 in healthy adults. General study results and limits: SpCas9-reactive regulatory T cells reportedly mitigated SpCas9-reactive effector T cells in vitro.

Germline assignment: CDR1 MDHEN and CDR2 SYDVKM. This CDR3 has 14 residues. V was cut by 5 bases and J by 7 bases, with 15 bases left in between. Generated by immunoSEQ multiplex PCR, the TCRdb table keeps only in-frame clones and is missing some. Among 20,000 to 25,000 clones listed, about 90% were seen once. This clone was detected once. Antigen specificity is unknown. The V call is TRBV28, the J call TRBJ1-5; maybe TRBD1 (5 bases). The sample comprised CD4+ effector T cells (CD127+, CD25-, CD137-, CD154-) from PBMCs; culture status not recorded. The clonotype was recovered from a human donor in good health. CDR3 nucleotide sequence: TGTGCCAGCAGTGCCACGGACATCGGCCAGCCCCAGCATTTT. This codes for CASSATDIGQPQHF.